This TCR beta chain came from a study of T-cell reconstitution after alpha-beta-depleted transplantation in children. Study conclusions and caveats: TCRbeta diversity was high at day 60 in some patients (a result of surviving recipient T cells and thymic progenitors). About two months after transplant, alpha-beta T cells reportedly came from several hundred expanded graft clones.

The library targeted TCRbeta and was prepared with unique molecular identifiers. TCRdb re-analysed the PCR reads in MiXCR, keeping a single row per CDR3 protein. The data contain approximately 650,000 distinct CDR3 sequences, 10% to 15% of them singletons. For this clonotype: The antigen remains unidentified. One junction end disagrees with the germline gene, perhaps due to a read error.

There are 14 residues in the CDR3. In germline, CDR1 is SGHKS, CDR2 YYEKEE (reference sequence). The chain uses TRBV5-5 and TRBJ1-5; D ambiguous. The receptor's source is a girl aged 2 to 9 with congenital amegakaryocytic thrombocytopenia, due to receive a stem cell transplant. The sequenced sample was PBMCs, obtained before TCRalphabeta/CD19-depleted stem cell transplant. The CDR3 DNA reads TGTGCCAGCAGCTTGTCCCTTAGCAATCAGGCCCAGCATTTT. Translation: CASSLSLSNQAQHF.